The rows below give T cell receptor beta chains drawn from one sample of a study of cytomegalovirus exposure and HLA in healthy donors. Libraries were prepared by immunoSEQ multiplex PCR; TCRdb keeps only in-frame clonotypes and omits some of them. The sample consists of about 190,000 clones, 65% to 80% of them appearing once. Sequencing input: PBMCs. The receptors stem from a woman aged 40 to 50 in good health and CMV-seronegative. CDR3s include the opening cysteine and the closing phenylalanine or tryptophan. A D gene is named only where the DNA matches it firmly. Expanded clones get a size class; other rows say once, few or many, or leave the size out.

d_gene: TRBD1
v_gene: TRBV6-1
abundance: NA
j_gene: TRBJ1-2
CDR3aa: CASGNRDSSYGYTF
CDR3nt: TGTGCCAGCGGTAACCGGGACAGCTCATATGGCTACACCTTC

d_gene: TRBD1
v_gene: TRBV7-9
abundance: NA
j_gene: TRBJ1-4
CDR3aa: CASSSGTGDEKLFF
CDR3nt: TGTGCCAGCAGCTCCGGGACAGGGGATGAAAAACTGTTTTTT

d_gene: NA
v_gene: TRBV30
abundance: NA
j_gene: TRBJ1-2
CDR3aa: CAWSSSGVNGYTF
CDR3nt: TGTGCCTGGAGTTCCTCAGGGGTGAATGGCTACACCTTC

d_gene: TRBD1
v_gene: TRBV7-7
abundance: NA
j_gene: TRBJ2-5
CDR3aa: CASSRTGKETQYF
CDR3nt: TGTGCCAGCAGCCGGACAGGAAAAGAGACCCAGTACTTC

d_gene: TRBD2
v_gene: TRBV6-1
abundance: NA
j_gene: TRBJ2-7
CDR3aa: CASSEPGRGGSYEQYF
CDR3nt: TGTGCCAGCAGTGAGCCCGGGAGGGGCGGCTCCTACGAGCAGTACTTC

d_gene: NA
v_gene: TRBV28
abundance: NA
j_gene: TRBJ2-5
CDR3aa: CASSLGPPETQYF
CDR3nt: TGTGCCAGCAGTTTGGGCCCGCCGGAGACCCAGTACTTC

d_gene: NA
v_gene: TRBV27
abundance: few
j_gene: TRBJ1-4
CDR3aa: CASSPRRAANEKLFF
CDR3nt: TGTGCCAGCAGTCCCCGCAGGGCGGCTAATGAAAAACTGTTTTTT

d_gene: TRBD2
v_gene: TRBV27
abundance: NA
j_gene: TRBJ2-3
CDR3aa: CASSRRLAGKLDTQYF
CDR3nt: TGTGCCAGCAGTCGACGACTAGCGGGAAAGTTGGATACGCAGTATTTT

d_gene: TRBD1
v_gene: TRBV6-1
abundance: NA
j_gene: TRBJ2-3
CDR3aa: CASSTGTGRTDTQYF
CDR3nt: TGTGCCAGCAGTACCGGGACAGGGCGAACAGATACGCAGTATTTT

d_gene: TRBD2
v_gene: TRBV29-1
abundance: NA
j_gene: TRBJ2-1
CDR3aa: CSGVKLAGNEQFF
CDR3nt: TGCAGCGGGGTAAAACTAGCGGGTAATGAGCAGTTCTTC

d_gene: NA
v_gene: TRBV6-1
abundance: NA
j_gene: TRBJ1-5
CDR3aa: CASSAAGSGDPIPWTQHF
CDR3nt: TGTGCCAGCAGTGCGGCGGGAAGTGGGGACCCTATCCCGTGGACCCAGCATTTT

d_gene: TRBD1
v_gene: TRBV29-1
abundance: NA
j_gene: TRBJ2-2
CDR3aa: CSVDRGTNTGELFF
CDR3nt: TGCAGCGTAGACAGGGGGACAAACACCGGGGAGCTGTTTTTT

d_gene: NA
v_gene: TRBV5-5
abundance: NA
j_gene: TRBJ1-2
CDR3aa: CASSLTRVYGYTF
CDR3nt: TGTGCCAGCAGCTTGACGAGAGTCTATGGCTACACCTTC

d_gene: TRBD1
v_gene: TRBV11-2
abundance: NA
j_gene: TRBJ2-3
CDR3aa: CASSSPGQRTDTQYF
CDR3nt: TGTGCCAGCAGCTCGCCGGGACAGAGAACAGATACGCAGTATTTT

d_gene: NA
v_gene: TRBV6-6
abundance: few
j_gene: TRBJ1-1
CDR3aa: CASSGGPAEAFF
CDR3nt: TGTGCCAGCAGTGGAGGTCCCGCTGAAGCTTTCTTT

d_gene: TRBD1
v_gene: TRBV5-6
abundance: NA
j_gene: TRBJ2-3
CDR3aa: CASSSGQGRDTQYF
CDR3nt: TGTGCCAGCAGCTCCGGACAGGGTCGAGATACGCAGTATTTT

d_gene: TRBD1
v_gene: TRBV7-6
abundance: NA
j_gene: TRBJ1-2
CDR3aa: CASSLGQGANYGYTF
CDR3nt: TGTGCCAGCAGCTTAGGACAGGGCGCTAACTATGGCTACACCTTC